The rows below give T cell receptor beta chains drawn from one sample of a study of post-analysis software for immune sequencing data. In TCRdb, the PCR reads were re-called with MiXCR into one record per CDR3 protein. There are hundreds of thousands of distinct CDR3 sequences in the sample; over 45% occur only once, and about 11% lies in the top ten. Sequencing was carried out using blood. The origin of the receptors is a girl aged 2 to 9 with multiple sclerosis. Both conserved end residues are part of each CDR3. A D gene is named only where the DNA matches it firmly. Only some rows state a clone size, as once, few, many or a class for expanded clones.

>TRBJ1-2|.|TRBV12-3/TRBV12-4|.
CASSLALRTAVRGYTF
TGTGCCAGCAGTTTAGCGCTTAGGACAGCCGTGAGGGGCTACACCTTC
>TRBJ2-1|TRBD2|TRBV20-1|.
CSVSGPKSGVLSSYNEQFF
TGCAGTGTATCAGGACCCAAAAGCGGGGTCCTGAGCTCCTACAATGAGCAGTTCTTC
>TRBJ2-3|.|TRBV20-1|.
CSAPTEELDTQYF
TGCAGTGCGCCGACGGAAGAGTTGGATACGCAGTATTTT
>TRBJ2-3|TRBD1|TRBV5-1|.
CASKLGTGETDTQYF
TGCGCCAGCAAGTTGGGGACAGGGGAGACAGATACGCAGTATTTT
>TRBJ2-5|.|TRBV5-1|.
CASSLVEGKTQYF
TGCGCCAGCAGCTTGGTGGAGGGGAAGACCCAGTACTTC
>TRBJ2-1|TRBD2|TRBV7-3|.
CASRGPGLAGPSSYNEQFF
TGTGCCAGCAGGGGACCGGGACTAGCGGGACCCAGCTCCTACAATGAGCAGTTCTTC
>TRBJ2-7|.|TRBV21-1|few
CASSPHDRGRDEQYF
TGTGCCAGCAGCCCCCATGACAGGGGGAGAGACGAGCAGTACTTC
>TRBJ2-5|TRBD2|TRBV15|.
CATSRSGGEETQYF
TGTGCCACCAGCAGGAGCGGGGGGGAAGAGACCCAGTACTTC
>TRBJ2-6|.|TRBV12-3/TRBV12-4|.
CASGANVLTF
TGTGCCTCTGGGGCCAACGTCCTGACTTTC
>TRBJ2-7|.|TRBV7-2|.
CASSPEALNYEQYF
TGTGCCAGCAGCCCTGAGGCTCTAAACTACGAGCAGTACTTC
>TRBJ2-1|.|TRBV7-3|.
CASSLKPLGRSIYNEQFF
TGTGCCAGCAGCTTAAAGCCCCTCGGCAGGTCAATCTACAATGAGCAGTTCTTC
>TRBJ2-3|TRBD2|TRBV11-2|.
CASSLALPSGVSTDTQYF
TGTGCCAGCAGCTTAGCACTCCCTAGCGGGGTTAGCACAGATACGCAGTATTTT
>TRBJ2-3|TRBD1|TRBV4-2|.
CASSQRTGGLSTDTQYF
TGTGCCAGCAGCCAGCGGACAGGGGGCTTAAGCACAGATACGCAGTATTTT
>TRBJ2-5|.|TRBV4-3|.
CASSQLASGETQYF
TGCGCCAGCAGCCAACTAGCGTCGGGAGAGACCCAGTACTTC
>TRBJ2-6|.|TRBV6-5|few
CASSYEGDSGANVLTF
TGTGCCAGCAGTTACGAAGGCGACTCTGGGGCCAACGTCCTGACTTTC
>TRBJ2-3|TRBD2|TRBV29-1|.
CSVEGGPSGSTDTQYF
TGCAGCGTTGAAGGTGGGCCTAGCGGGAGCACAGATACGCAGTATTTT
>TRBJ2-3|.|TRBV20-1|.
CSARLGDTQYF
TGCAGTGCTAGACTCGGAGATACGCAGTATTTT
>TRBJ2-1|.|TRBV20-1|once
CSASGGRNEQFF
TGCAGTGCTAGCGGGGGCAGGAATGAGCAGTTCTTC
>TRBJ1-1|.|TRBV7-6|.
CASSPRRQLNTEAFF
TGTGCCAGCAGCCCCCGACGACAGTTGAACACTGAAGCTTTCTTT
>TRBJ2-1|TRBD2|TRBV29-1|.
CSVNRRLAYNEQFF
TGCAGCGTCAACCGGAGACTAGCGTACAATGAGCAGTTCTTC
>TRBJ1-2|.|TRBV7-9|.
CASSLGAPGGYTF
TGTGCCAGCAGCTTAGGAGCCCCAGGGGGCTACACCTTC
>TRBJ1-1|TRBD1|TRBV7-9|.
CASSPQTGGPSVAFF
TGTGCCAGCAGCCCCCAGACAGGGGGCCCGTCGGTAGCTTTCTTT
>TRBJ2-7|TRBD2|TRBV7-2|.
CASSSTGTSGHEQYF
TGTGCCAGCAGCTCGACCGGGACTAGCGGGCACGAGCAGTACTTC
>TRBJ1-1|.|TRBV27|few
CASSLDYQGPNTEAFF
TGTGCCAGCAGTTTAGACTATCAGGGGCCTAACACTGAAGCTTTCTTT
>TRBJ1-1|.|TRBV4-1|.
CASSQLHRGPNTEAFF
TGCGCCAGCAGCCAACTTCATCGGGGACCAAACACTGAAGCTTTCTTT
>TRBJ2-1|.|TRBV7-9|.
CASSQLYNEQFF
TGTGCCAGCAGCCAGTTGTACAATGAGCAGTTCTTC
>TRBJ1-5|.|TRBV30|.
CAWSGQEDQPQHF
TGTGCCTGGAGTGGACAGGAGGACCAGCCCCAGCATTTT
>TRBJ2-3|.|TRBV6-2/TRBV6-3|.
CASSYPTSFTQYF
TGTGCCAGCAGTTACCCGACTAGTTTCACGCAGTATTTT
>TRBJ1-1|TRBD1|TRBV20-1|few
CSARGGTGRTNTEAFF
TGCAGTGCTAGAGGGGGGACAGGGAGGACGAACACTGAAGCTTTCTTT
>TRBJ1-5|.|TRBV6-6|.
CASSYSGQNQPQHF
TGTGCCAGCAGTTACTCGGGGCAGAATCAGCCCCAGCATTTT
>TRBJ2-2|TRBD1|TRBV20-1|.
CSARKGQGSGELFF
TGCAGTGCTAGAAAGGGACAGGGATCCGGGGAGCTGTTTTTT
>TRBJ2-2|.|TRBV7-9|.
CASNTARAANTGELFF
TGTGCCAGCAACACGGCCCGGGCCGCGAACACCGGGGAGCTGTTTTTT